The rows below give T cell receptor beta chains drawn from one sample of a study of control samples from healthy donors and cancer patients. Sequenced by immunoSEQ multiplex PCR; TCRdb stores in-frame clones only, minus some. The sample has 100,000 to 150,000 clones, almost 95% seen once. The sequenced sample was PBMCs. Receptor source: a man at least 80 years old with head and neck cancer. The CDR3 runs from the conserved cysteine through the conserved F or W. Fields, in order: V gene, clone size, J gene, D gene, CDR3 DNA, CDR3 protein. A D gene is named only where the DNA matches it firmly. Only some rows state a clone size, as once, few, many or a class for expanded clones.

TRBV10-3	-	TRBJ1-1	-	TGTGCCATCAGCCGGGACCCAGGCTACACTGAAGCTTTCTTT	CAISRDPGYTEAFF
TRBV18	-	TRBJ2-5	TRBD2	TGTGCCAGCTCACCGGGACTAGCGGGAGCATTGATAGAGACCCAGTACTTC	CASSPGLAGALIETQYF
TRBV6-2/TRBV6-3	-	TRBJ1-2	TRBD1	TGTGCCAGCAGTGACGGACAGGGTAATGGCTACACCTTC	CASSDGQGNGYTF
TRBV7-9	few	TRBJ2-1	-	TGTGCCAGCAGCGCTACCTCCTACAATGAGCAGTTCTTC	CASSATSYNEQFF
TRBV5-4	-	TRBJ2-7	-	TGTGCCAGCAGCATGGACAGTTGGTACTCCTACGAGCAGTACTTC	CASSMDSWYSYEQYF
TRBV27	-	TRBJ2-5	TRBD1	TGTGCCAGCAGCCCCGGGACAGACACAAAAGAGACCCAGTACTTC	CASSPGTDTKETQYF
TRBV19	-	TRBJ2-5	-	TGTGCCAGTAGTGGGGGGGGCTATCGGGAGACCCAGTACTTC	CASSGGGYRETQYF
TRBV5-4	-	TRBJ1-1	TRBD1	TGTGCCAGCAGCCCTCGACAGGGGCTGAACACTGAAGCTTTCTTT	CASSPRQGLNTEAFF
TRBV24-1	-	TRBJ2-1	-	TGTGCCACCAGTGATAACCAGGGGCAGTTCTTC	CATSDNQGQFF
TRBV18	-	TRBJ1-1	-	TGTGCCAGCTCACCAGGGGGGGACACTGAAGCTTTCTTT	CASSPGGDTEAFF
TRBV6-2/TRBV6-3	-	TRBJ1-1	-	TGTGCCAGCAGTTTCACAGCCAACACTGAAGCTTTCTTT	CASSFTANTEAFF
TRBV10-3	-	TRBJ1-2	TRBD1	TGTGCCATCAGTGTGGGACAGGGGGTCTATGGCTACACCTTC	CAISVGQGVYGYTF
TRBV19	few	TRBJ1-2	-	TGTGCCAGTTCCCGAAGTGACTATGGCTACACCTTC	CASSRSDYGYTF
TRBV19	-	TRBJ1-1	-	TGTGCCAGTAGTCTGGACGGTTTGAACACTGAAGCTTTCTTT	CASSLDGLNTEAFF
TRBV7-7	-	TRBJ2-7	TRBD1	TGTGCCAGCAGCCCCCGGGACAGTGGGTACGAGCAGTACTTC	CASSPRDSGYEQYF
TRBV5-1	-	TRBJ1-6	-	TGCGCCAGCAGCTTGACGGAGAGCTCCTATAATTCACCCCTCCACTTT	CASSLTESSYNSPLHF
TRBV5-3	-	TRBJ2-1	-	TGTGCCAGAAGCTCGGGGAGGGGGAACCTTAGCTCCTACAATGAGCAGTTCTTC	CARSSGRGNLSSYNEQFF
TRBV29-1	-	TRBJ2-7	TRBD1	TGCAGCGCCGTCGGACAGGGATACGAGCAGTACTTC	CSAVGQGYEQYF
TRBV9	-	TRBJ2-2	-	TGTGCCAGCAGCGTAGTCGAGGTAGGGGAGCTGTTTTTT	CASSVVEVGELFF
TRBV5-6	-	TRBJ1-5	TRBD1	TGTGCCAGCAGCTTGGACAGGGGCCGGCCCCAGCATTTT	CASSLDRGRPQHF
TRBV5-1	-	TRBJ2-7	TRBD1	TGCGCCAGTGCTGAACGAGGGGGCCAATACGAGCAGTACTTC	CASAERGGQYEQYF
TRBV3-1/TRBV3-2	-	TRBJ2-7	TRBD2	TGTGCCAGCAGTCGAGGGACTAGCGGCTACGAGCAGTACTTC	CASSRGTSGYEQYF
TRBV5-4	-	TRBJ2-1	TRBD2	TGTGCCAGCAGCTTAACGACTAGCGGCAATGAGCAGTTCTTC	CASSLTTSGNEQFF
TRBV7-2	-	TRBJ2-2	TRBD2	TGTGCCAGCAGACCCAGCGACCGGCTAGCGGGAGTTACCGGGGAGCTGTTTTTT	CASRPSDRLAGVTGELFF
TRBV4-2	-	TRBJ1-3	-	TGTGCCAGCAGCCAAGGCCGCGACTCTGGAAACACCATATATTTT	CASSQGRDSGNTIYF
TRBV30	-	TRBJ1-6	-	TGTGCCTGGAGTGTGGAAGCACTCTATAATTCACCCCTCCACTTT	CAWSVEALYNSPLHF
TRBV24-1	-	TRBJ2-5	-	TGTGCCACCGGCGAACTAGGAAGGGGGCAAGAGACCCAGTACTTC	CATGELGRGQETQYF
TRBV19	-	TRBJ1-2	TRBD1	TGTGCCAGTAGTGTGGACAGGAGAGGGGGCTACACCTTC	CASSVDRRGGYTF
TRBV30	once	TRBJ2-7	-	TGTGCCTGGAGTGTCCGAGGGGTGACCTACGAGCAGTACTTC	CAWSVRGVTYEQYF
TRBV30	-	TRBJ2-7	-	TGTGCCTGGACAGCTGGGGGCGAGCAGTACTTC	CAWTAGGEQYF
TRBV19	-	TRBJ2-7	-	TGTGCCAGTAGTATGGCGGCCGGGACAATCGACGAGCAGTACTTC	CASSMAAGTIDEQYF
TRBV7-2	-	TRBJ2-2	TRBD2	TGTGCCAGCAGCTTATGGGCGGGAGGGAACACCGGGGAGCTGTTTTTT	CASSLWAGGNTGELFF
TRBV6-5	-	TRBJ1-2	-	TGTGCCAGCAGGAGGACTCAAGGGGATGGCTACACCTTC	CASRRTQGDGYTF
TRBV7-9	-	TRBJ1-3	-	TGTGCCAGCAGCTTAAGTCCAGCCTCTGGAAACACCATATATTTT	CASSLSPASGNTIYF
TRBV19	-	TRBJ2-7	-	TGTGCCAGTAGTATCGGCCAGGTTGGAGAGCAGTACTTC	CASSIGQVGEQYF
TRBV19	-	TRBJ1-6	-	TGTGCCAGTAGTATATCGGGGAGGGATTCACCCCTCCACTTT	CASSISGRDSPLHF
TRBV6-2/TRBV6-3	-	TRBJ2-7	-	TGTGCCAGCAGTTACTCCTTAACCCCCTACGAGCAGTACTTC	CASSYSLTPYEQYF
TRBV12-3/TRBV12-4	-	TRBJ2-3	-	TGTGCCAGCAGTTCCTGGGGGGTTGATACGCAGTATTTT	CASSSWGVDTQYF
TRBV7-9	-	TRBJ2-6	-	TGTGCCAGCCGCTCTGGGGCCAACGTCCTGACTTTC	CASRSGANVLTF
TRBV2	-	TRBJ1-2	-	TGTGCCAGCAGTGTTCAGGACTCCTGGGCATATGGCTACACCTTC	CASSVQDSWAYGYTF